This T cell receptor beta chain was obtained from a study of blood T cell repertoires in COVID-19. Sequenced by immunoSEQ multiplex PCR; TCRdb stores in-frame clones only, minus some. The repertoire includes about 68,000 clones, 80% to 85% of them detected once, and 7.5% to 9% sits in the top ten. The TCR was taken from a man aged 50 or older with active COVID-19. Sequenced material: peripheral blood.

CDR3 DNA: TGTGCCACCAGCGTCACAAGGAACACTGAAGCTTTCTTT. Amino acids: CATSVTRNTEAFF. This chain links TRBV15 with TRBJ1-1; D remains ambiguous. V was cut by 5 bases and J by 1 base, with 8 bases left in between. The CDR3 runs 13 residues. CDR1 and CDR2 (germline): LNHNV, YYDKDF (reference sequence).